This is a list of T cell receptor beta chains from one sample in a study of blood T cells in healthy people across ages. TCRdb recomputed calls from the 5' RACE reads with MiXCR, one row per CDR3 protein. This table has some 1.4 million distinct CDR3 sequences, around 39% appearing once. Sequenced sample: blood. All receptors come from a woman under 30 in good health. Both conserved end residues are part of each CDR3. A D gene is named only where the DNA matches it firmly. The size of a clone is reported for some rows only, either as once, few or many, or as a class for expanded clones.

J: TRBJ2-1
D: -
V: TRBV13
size: -
DNA: TGTGCCAGCAGCTGGATTAGCGGTGCGGAGTACAATGAGCAGTTCTTC
CDR3: CASSWISGAEYNEQFF

J: TRBJ2-5
D: TRBD2
V: TRBV7-3
size: -
DNA: TGTGCCAGCAGCTGGACTAGGGAAGAGACCCAGTACTTC
CDR3: CASSWTREETQYF

J: TRBJ2-5
D: TRBD2
V: TRBV6-5
size: -
DNA: TGTGCCGGCAGTTACTCGAGGCGGACTAGCGGGAGGCAAGAGACCCAGTACTTC
CDR3: CAGSYSRRTSGRQETQYF

J: TRBJ2-7
D: TRBD1
V: TRBV11-2
size: -
DNA: TGTGCCAGCAGCCGAGAAGGGGGCGCGGGCTACGAGCAGTACTTC
CDR3: CASSREGGAGYEQYF

J: TRBJ2-1
D: -
V: TRBV4-1
size: few
DNA: TGCGCCAGCAGCCATATTGGGGATGGGGGGCCCTACAATGAGCAGTTCTTC
CDR3: CASSHIGDGGPYNEQFF

J: TRBJ2-7
D: TRBD2
V: TRBV9
size: -
DNA: TGTGCCAGCAGCGTAAAGAGTATGGTAGCGGGAGGATCCGGATCCTACGAGCAGTACTTC
CDR3: CASSVKSMVAGGSGSYEQYF

J: TRBJ1-2
D: -
V: TRBV21-1
size: once
DNA: TGTGCCAGCAGCTCCGAGGACAGGGTCTATGGCTACACCTTC
CDR3: CASSSEDRVYGYTF

J: TRBJ2-4
D: -
V: TRBV4-1
size: few
DNA: TGCGCCAGCAGCCCTCTGACGGCGGAAATGGGAAACATTCAGTACTTC
CDR3: CASSPLTAEMGNIQYF

J: TRBJ2-2
D: -
V: TRBV5-1
size: -
DNA: TGCGCCAGCAGCTTGGCGGTGCGGGCATCGAACACCGGGGAGCTGTTTTTT
CDR3: CASSLAVRASNTGELFF

J: TRBJ2-1
D: -
V: TRBV7-2
size: -
DNA: TGTGCCAGCAGCTTCCGCGCGGAACCTTACAATGAGCAGTTCTTC
CDR3: CASSFRAEPYNEQFF

J: TRBJ1-1
D: -
V: TRBV6-6
size: -
DNA: TGTGCCAGCAGCGTCTCGGAGAATTTCATGAACACTGAAGCTTTCTTT
CDR3: CASSVSENFMNTEAFF

J: TRBJ1-6
D: -
V: TRBV4-2
size: few
DNA: TGTGCCAGCAGTCAAGATTACAGGGACACGGTTAATTCACCCCTCCACTTT
CDR3: CASSQDYRDTVNSPLHF

J: TRBJ2-1
D: TRBD2
V: TRBV27
size: -
DNA: TGTGCCAGCAGCGGTAGCGGGGGGGTTGCCTATGAGCAGTTCTTC
CDR3: CASSGSGGVAYEQFF

J: TRBJ2-7
D: TRBD1
V: TRBV9
size: -
DNA: TGTGCCAGCAGCCGTACGACAGGGATCTACGAGCAGTACTTC
CDR3: CASSRTTGIYEQYF

J: TRBJ2-2
D: TRBD1
V: TRBV27
size: once
DNA: TGTGCCAGCAGTATTTTAGGGGGCCGCACCGGGGAGCTGTTTTTT
CDR3: CASSILGGRTGELFF

J: TRBJ2-7
D: -
V: TRBV4-1
size: -
DNA: TGCGCCAGCAGCCAAGATTATGGCGGGATAAGCTCCTACGAGCAGTACTTC
CDR3: CASSQDYGGISSYEQYF

J: TRBJ1-2
D: -
V: TRBV12-3/TRBV12-4
size: -
DNA: TGTGCCAGCAGCCCTAACGGGGGAGTCTATGGCTACACCTTC
CDR3: CASSPNGGVYGYTF

J: TRBJ2-1
D: -
V: TRBV7-9
size: few
DNA: TGTGCCAGCAGCTACCCTCTGGGCGGGACGAGGCCCTACAATGAGCAGTTCTTC
CDR3: CASSYPLGGTRPYNEQFF

J: TRBJ1-2
D: -
V: TRBV6-5
size: -
DNA: TGTGCCAGCAATCCCATGGGGGGGGCCTCTAAAGGCTACACCTTC
CDR3: CASNPMGGASKGYTF

J: TRBJ1-1
D: -
V: TRBV3-1
size: -
DNA: TGTGCCAGCAGCCAAGTCCCAAGCACCCTCACTGAAGCTTTCTTT
CDR3: CASSQVPSTLTEAFF

J: TRBJ2-2
D: -
V: TRBV9
size: -
DNA: TGTGCCAGCAGCGTAGCGGCCCAGCCCACCGGAGAGCTGTTTTTT
CDR3: CASSVAAQPTGELFF

J: TRBJ2-7
D: -
V: TRBV29-1
size: few
DNA: TGCAGCGTTACCGGGCCAAGCGTCTACGAGCAGTACTTC
CDR3: CSVTGPSVYEQYF

J: TRBJ2-1
D: TRBD2
V: TRBV12-3/TRBV12-4
size: -
DNA: TGTGCCAGCAGTCTTAGCGGGGGGGGGCCGGGTGAGCAGTTCTTC
CDR3: CASSLSGGGPGEQFF

J: TRBJ2-1
D: TRBD2
V: TRBV5-1
size: -
DNA: TGCGCCAGCAGCGAAGGACTAGCGAGGTCGGATGAGCAGTTCTTC
CDR3: CASSEGLARSDEQFF

J: TRBJ2-7
D: TRBD2
V: TRBV7-2
size: few
DNA: TGTGCCAGCAGCAACCGAGGACTAGCGGGAATCGGCGAGCAGTACTTC
CDR3: CASSNRGLAGIGEQYF

J: TRBJ1-2
D: TRBD1
V: TRBV29-1
size: few
DNA: TGCAGCGTTCACGACAGGGTCTATGGCTACACCTTC
CDR3: CSVHDRVYGYTF

J: TRBJ2-1
D: TRBD1
V: TRBV28
size: -
DNA: TGTGCCAGCAGTTTAGGCGGGACAGGGGGACACAATGAGCAGTTCTTC
CDR3: CASSLGGTGGHNEQFF

J: TRBJ2-1
D: -
V: TRBV14
size: few
DNA: TGTGCCAGCAGCCCCCAGTTGGACAATGAGCAGTTCTTC
CDR3: CASSPQLDNEQFF

J: TRBJ2-1
D: -
V: TRBV20-1
size: -
DNA: TGCAGTGCTAGAGATTCGGCGTCCTACAATGAGCAGTTCTTC
CDR3: CSARDSASYNEQFF

J: TRBJ1-3
D: -
V: TRBV29-1
size: -
DNA: TGCTGCGTTCGGGGAGGAAACACCATATATTTT
CDR3: CCVRGGNTIYF